These 8 T cell receptor beta chains came from one sample sequenced in a study of shared clonotypes between healthy human individuals. Method: immunoSEQ multiplex PCR; TCRdb's copy keeps in-frame clones and lacks some. The profile shows some 2,100,000 clones, approximately 94% of them singletons. Sequenced sample: naive CD4+ T cells sorted from blood. Subset denoted: CD45RA+ positively selected. All receptors derive from a man younger than 35 in good health.

The V and J genes are TRBV4-3 and TRBJ2-1; tentative D call: TRBD1 (6 bases). Germline V gene sequence: CDR1 LGHNA, CDR2 YSLEER. CDR3 length: 15 residues. V was clipped by 0 bases and J by 10 bases, with 16 bases between them. DNA for the CDR3: TGCGCCAGCAGCCAAGATACCGCTGGGGGCAGGGAGCAGTTCTTC. Translating it yields CASSQDTAGGREQFF.

The CDR3 bases are TGTGCCAGCAGCTCTGGGGGGTTCACTGAAGCTTTCTTT. Protein sequence: CASSSGGFTEAFF. The chain carries TRBV7-2 and TRBJ1-1; maybe TRBD1 (5 bases). This CDR3 region has 13 residues. Trimming took 4 bases from V and 4 from J, leaving 10 bases between them. Germline V gene lookup returns CDR1 SGHTA and CDR2 FQGNSA. The complete variable domain, with remaining parts taken from reference TRBV7-2 and TRBJ1-1, reads GAGVSQSPSNKVTEKGKDVELRCDPISGHTALYWYRQSLGQGLEFLIYFQGNSAPDKSGLPSDRFSAERTGGSVSTLTIQRTQQEDSAVYLCASSSGGFTEAFFGQGTRLTVV.

The chain uses TRBV9 and TRBJ2-3; possibly TRBD1 for D (5 bases). Germline CDR1 is SGDLS and CDR2 is YYNGEE. The CDR3 runs 17 residues. Trimming took 4 bases from V and 1 from J, leaving 19 bases between them. The CDR3 DNA reads as TGTGCCAGCAGCCCCCGTAGGTCAGGACAAGGCACAGATACGCAGTATTTT. Residues: CASSPRRSGQGTDTQYF.

Details on this clone: Additional DNA sequences in this sample encode the identical CDR3. The V call is TRBV7-2, the J call TRBJ1-1; no clear D. The ends were cut back, 2 bases at V and 1 base at J, with 5 bases in the middle. The germline CDR1 and CDR2 sequences are SGHTA and FQGNSA. The CDR3 has 13 amino acids. As DNA, the CDR3 is TGTGCCAGCAGCTTAAGGCCGAACACTGAAGCTTTCTTT. Amino acid sequence: CASSLRPNTEAFF.

Note on this clone: This sample includes further DNA sequences coding for the same CDR3. This chain uses TRBV9 with TRBJ2-7, with 7 nucleotides matching TRBD2. Trimming took 0 bases from V and 4 from J; bases not matched to a gene: 4. The CDR3 covers 14 residues. CDR1 is SGDLS, CDR2 YYNGEE, per germline. CDR3 protein: CASSVGVGGYEQYF. The CDR3 nucleotides are TGTGCCAGCAGCGTAGGGGTGGGAGGGTACGAGCAGTACTTC. The whole variable domain, remainder taken from reference TRBV9 and TRBJ2-7, is DSGVTQTPKHLITATGQRVTLRCSPRSGDLSVYWYQQSLDQGLQFLIQYYNGEERAKGNILERFSAQQFPDLHSELNLSSLELGDSALYFCASSVGVGGYEQYFGPGTRLTVT.

The gene calls are TRBV30 and TRBJ1-1, with D perhaps TRBD1 (5 bases). V lost 3 bases and J 1 base, leaving 12 bases between the germline ends. The germline V gene has CDR1 GTSNPN and CDR2 SVGIG (reference sequence). CDR3 size: 14 residues. Here the CDR3 DNA reads TGTGCCTGGAGAACACCGACAGAGAACACTGAAGCTTTCTTT. It specifies CAWRTPTENTEAFF.

CDR3 nucleotide sequence: TGTGCCAGCATCTTAGGGGACAGAAGGAACACTGAAGCTTTCTTT. It specifies CASILGDRRNTEAFF. This chain links TRBV28 with TRBJ1-1; 7 bases map to TRBD1. CDR1 and CDR2 (germline): MDHEN, SYDVKM. The length of the CDR3 is 15 residues. V lost 7 bases, J lost 1 base, and 9 bases stayed unmatched. Using reference TRBV28 and TRBJ1-1 for the parts outside the CDR3, the full variable domain is DVKVTQSSRYLVKRTGEKVFLECVQDMDHENMFWYRQDPGLGLRLIYFSYDVKMKEKGDIPEGYSVSREKKERFSLILESASTNQTSMYLCASILGDRRNTEAFFGQGTRLTVV.

This sequence joins TRBV5-1 and TRBJ2-1; 11 bases are shared with TRBD1. The CDR3 consists of 14 residues. Germline V gene sequence: CDR1 SGHRS, CDR2 YFSETQ. J gave up 6 bases and V 10 bases, and 9 bases lay outside the gene matches. DNA for the CDR3: TGCGCCTCTAACCCCGGGACAGGGGGCAATGAGCAGTTCTTC. Translated: CASNPGTGGNEQFF.